These 23 T cell receptor beta chains share one sample of origin, sequenced in a study of T-cell reconstitution after alpha-beta-depleted transplantation in children. Preparation of the TCRbeta library used unique molecular identifiers. TCRdb re-derived calls from the PCR reads in MiXCR, one entry per CDR3 protein. The table has about 210,000 distinct CDR3 sequences, approximately 19% seen once. Sample: PBMCs, mostly from graft donor cells, taken 360 days after TCRalphabeta/CD19-depleted stem cell transplant. These receptor sequences come from a male patient aged 2-9 years who had a stem cell transplant for acute lymphoblastic leukemia, so the T cells may come from the graft donor.

The V and J genes are TRBV30 and TRBJ2-5, with D perhaps assigned TRBD1 or TRBD2 (5 bases each). V was cut by 3 bases and J by 5 bases, with 13 bases left in between. This CDR3 spans 13 amino acids. Germline assignment: CDR1 GTSNPN and CDR2 SVGIG (reference sequence). The DNA of the CDR3 is TGTGCCTGGAGCGGGGCCAGCCAGGAGACCCAGTACTTC. Translating it yields CAWSGASQETQYF.

The genes are TRBV5-6 and TRBJ2-1; a possible D gene is TRBD2 (7 bases). The CDR3 covers 16 residues. CDR1 SGHDT and CDR2 YYEEEE come from the germline V gene. V shed 1 base and J shed 1 base, with 12 bases lying between them. The CDR3 sequence is CASSLRGALSYNEQFF. CDR3 in DNA: TGTGCCAGCAGCTTGCGGGGGGCTTTATCCTACAATGAGCAGTTCTTC.

This clonotype was seen more than once but under ten times. The gene calls are TRBV24-1 and TRBJ1-2; no reliable D call. CDR1 and CDR2 from the germline V gene are KGHDR and SFDVKD. Trimming took 1 base from V and 7 from J, leaving 6 bases between them. The CDR3 extends over 12 amino acids. CDR3 nucleotides: TGTGCCACCAGTGATTTTCGGGGTGGCTACACCTTC. Residues: CATSDFRGGYTF.

This chain joins TRBV7-8 and TRBJ2-1; D gene ambiguous. This CDR3 region has 13 residues. Germline CDR1 is SGHVS and CDR2 is FQNEAQ. Between the trimmed V and J ends, which lost 3 bases and 5 bases, there was a span of 8 bases. The DNA for the CDR3 is TGTGCCAGCAGCTTGTTTTCCCACAATGAGCAGTTCTTC. Its translation is CASSLFSHNEQFF.

At least ten counts were recorded for this clonotype. The J gene is TRBJ2-1, the V gene TRBV21-1; TRBD2, the table's D call, was not compared with the DNA. TRBV21-1 is labeled a pseudogene. This CDR3 contains 15 residues. This CDR3 is CASGPLAGGDNEQFF. The CDR3 DNA is TGTGCCAGCGGCCCACTAGCGGGGGGTGACAATGAGCAGTTCTTC.

This chain uses TRBV4-3 with TRBJ2-3; D is unclear. CDR3 length: 15 residues. In germline, CDR1 is LGHNA, CDR2 YSLEER. V lost 2 bases and J 5 bases, leaving 14 bases between the germline ends. Here the CDR3 reads CASSQSLFGRDTQYF. The DNA for the CDR3 is TGCGCCAGCAGCCAATCTTTATTCGGACGAGATACGCAGTATTTT.

This clonotype showed up many times. The chain joins TRBV2 to TRBJ2-7; tentative D call: TRBD1 (6 bases). V was trimmed by 8 bases and J by 4 bases, leaving 12 bases between them. The germline gives CDR1 SNHLY, CDR2 FYNNEI. This CDR3 is 12 amino acids long. CDR3: CASGQQWYEQYF. CDR3 bases: TGTGCCAGCGGACAGCAATGGTACGAGCAGTACTTC.

The rearrangement joins TRBV29-1 to TRBJ2-1, with D maybe TRBD1 (6 bases). Germline CDR1 SQVTM, CDR2 ANQGSEA. V lost 4 bases and J lost 10, with 17 bases in between. This CDR3 contains 13 residues. CDR3 residues: CSVVPLDGGEQFF. The CDR3 DNA follows: TGCAGCGTTGTGCCCCTAGATGGGGGCGAGCAGTTCTTC.

The J gene is TRBJ2-7, the V gene TRBV7-9; D gene uncertain. There are 14 residues in the CDR3. The V gene lost 2 bases and the J gene lost 2 bases, with 10 bases spanning the gap. Looked up from germline, CDR1 is SEHNR and CDR2 is FQNEAQ (reference sequence). CDR3 nucleotides: TGTGCCAGCAGCTTAACCAGCAGAGCCTACGAGCAGTACTTC. It translates to CASSLTSRAYEQYF.

This clonotype was seen repeatedly, ten times or more. The rearrangement links TRBV4-3 to TRBJ2-1, with 8 positions matching TRBD2. CDR3 length: 16 residues. The V gene's germline CDR1 is LGHNA and CDR2 YSLEER. Unmatched junction bases numbered 6, after V lost 1 base and J lost 4 bases. CDR3 in DNA: TGCGCCAGCAGCCAAGTGGTATTAGCGGGGTACAATGAGCAGTTCTTC. It encodes CASSQVVLAGYNEQFF.

The chain combines TRBV12-3 or TRBV12-4 with TRBJ1-6; 9 bases map to TRBD1. The CDR3 sequence is 19 residues long. V dropped 3 bases and J dropped 0; count of bases not matched to a gene: 9. CDR3 protein: CASSFAHGQGTSYNSPLHF. CDR3 nucleotides: TGTGCCAGCAGTTTTGCCCACGGACAGGGGACCTCCTATAATTCACCCCTCCACTTT.

The CDR3 spells CASNHQGPNEQFF. Here the CDR3 DNA reads TGTGCCAGCAACCATCAGGGTCCCAATGAGCAGTTCTTC. The V and J genes are TRBV3-1 and TRBJ2-1, with D maybe TRBD1 (5 bases). The germline gives CDR1 LGHDT, CDR2 YNNKEL (reference sequence). V was cut by 7 bases and J by 6 bases, with 13 bases left in between. The CDR3 runs to 13 residues.

This chain joins TRBV4-2 and TRBJ2-3; 8 bases match TRBD2. Germline values: CDR1 LGHNA, CDR2 YNFKEQ. The CDR3 is made up of 17 amino acids. Trimming at V came to 4 bases and at J to 3 bases, leaving 12 bases not matched to a gene. CDR3 sequence (DNA): TGTGCCAGCAGCCGATCGGCGACTAGCGTAGGTACAGATACGCAGTATTTT. It specifies CASSRSATSVGTDTQYF.

The chain employs TRBV20-1 and TRBJ2-3; D uncertain. This CDR3 region has 14 residues. From germline, CDR1 is DFQATT and CDR2 SNEGSKA (reference sequence). V lost 0 bases and J lost 1, with 8 bases in between. CDR3 loop: CSARDEAGTDTQYF. The CDR3 DNA follows: TGCAGTGCTAGAGATGAGGCGGGCACAGATACGCAGTATTTT.

This clonotype was counted only a few times. The rearrangement uses TRBV12-3 or TRBV12-4 and TRBJ2-7; the D gene is possibly TRBD1 (5 bases). Between the trimmed V and J ends, which lost 6 bases and 2 bases, there was a span of 20 bases. This CDR3 is built from 16 residues. As DNA, the CDR3 is TGTGCCAGCAGCCCTTATTCCAGGGAAAAACCCTACGAGCAGTACTTC. Translated: CASSPYSREKPYEQYF.

The V call is TRBV5-6, the J call TRBJ2-2; unclear D gene. CDR3 length: 14 residues. Germline loops: CDR1 SGHDT, CDR2 YYEEEE. V gave up 0 bases and J gave up 6 bases, with 9 bases separating them. The CDR3 nucleotides read TGTGCCAGCAGCTTGGCCTCGGCTTCCGGGGAGCTGTTTTTT. Encoded protein: CASSLASASGELFF.

This clonotype was recorded at least ten times. The genes are TRBV12-3 or TRBV12-4 and TRBJ2-7; D gene unclear. Trimming removed 3 bases at V and 1 base at J, with 7 bases between. The CDR3 runs 13 residues. This CDR3 is CASSFGGSYEQYF. CDR3 nucleotides: TGTGCCAGCAGTTTTGGCGGTTCCTACGAGCAGTACTTC.

J is TRBJ2-7 and V is TRBV5-1; the match to TRBD1 covers 10 bases. The germline CDR1 and CDR2 sequences are SGHRS and YFSETQ. V lost 2 bases and J lost 4; bases outside the gene matches: 6. CDR3 size: 15 residues. The chain's CDR3 is CASSFPGTGEYEQYF. For the CDR3, the DNA is TGCGCCAGCAGCTTCCCAGGGACAGGGGAGTACGAGCAGTACTTC.

This clonotype was picked up a small number of times. The V call is TRBV5-1, the J call TRBJ2-2; TRBD1 is a possible D gene (6 bases). V gave up 0 bases and J gave up 8 bases, with 14 bases separating them. CDR1 is SGHRS and CDR2 is YFSETQ in the germline V gene. The CDR3 is made up of 15 amino acids. The CDR3 DNA is TGCGCCAGCAGCTTGGATCCCCACAGGGTTGGGGAGCTGTTTTTT. Protein: CASSLDPHRVGELFF.

The V call is TRBV12-3 or TRBV12-4, the J call TRBJ2-5; 7 bases line up with TRBD2. V gave up 0 bases and J gave up 3 bases; unmatched junction bases: 10. The CDR3 runs to 17 residues. The CDR3 DNA follows: TGTGCCAGCAGTTTAGCGCGGGCTAGCGGTAACAAAGAGACCCAGTACTTC. This gives the protein CASSLARASGNKETQYF.

This chain connects TRBV20-1 to TRBJ2-7; unclear D gene. Germline V gene lookup returns CDR1 DFQATT and CDR2 SNEGSKA (reference sequence). The germline V and J ends were trimmed by 6 bases and 3 bases, with 9 bases remaining between them. The length of the CDR3 is 11 residues. CDR3 in amino acids: CSAKQHYEQYF. The CDR3 nucleotides read TGCAGTGCCAAACAGCACTACGAGCAGTACTTC.

V usage is TRBV7-6 and J usage is TRBJ2-2; D gene uncertain. The CDR3 is made up of 14 amino acids. The germline gives CDR1 SGHVS, CDR2 FNYEAQ. Deletions cut 2 bases from V and 4 bases from J, with 8 bases between. The chain's CDR3 is CASSLLRTTGELFF. CDR3 sequence (DNA): TGTGCCAGCAGCTTACTTAGGACCACCGGGGAGCTGTTTTTT.

This clonotype occurred a few times. The chain combines TRBV20-1 with TRBJ2-7; D might be TRBD2 (5 bases). Germline CDR1 and CDR2: DFQATT and SNEGSKA (reference sequence). This CDR3 spans 12 amino acids. V was pared by 6 bases and J by 3 bases, with 12 bases between. The CDR3 sequence is CSAKLASYEQYF. DNA of the CDR3: TGCAGTGCCAAATTAGCGAGCTACGAGCAGTACTTC.